These T cell receptor beta chains were read from a single sample in a study of CD8+CD57+ T cells in acquired aplastic anemia. TCRdb re-called the reads through MiXCR, storing one row per CDR3 protein. This table has under 200,000 distinct CDR3 sequences, around 48% appearing once. The source material was sorted CD4+, CD8+, or CD8+CD57+ T cells (not recorded which) from PBMCs. Every receptor here comes from a human donor with aplastic anemia. CDR3s include the opening cysteine and the closing phenylalanine or tryptophan. Each record gives: J gene, clone size, D gene, V gene, CDR3 protein, CDR3 DNA. A D gene is named only where the DNA matches it firmly. Rows give clone size only sometimes, using once, few, many, or a class for an expanded clone.

TRBJ1-6,many,.,TRBV25-1,CASSELGSGTLHF,TGTGCCAGCAGTGAGCTGGGTTCTGGAACCCTCCACTTT
TRBJ2-7,.,.,TRBV20-1,CSASGDSYDQYF,TGCAGTGCTAGTGGTGATTCCTACGATCAGTACTTC
TRBJ2-7,.,TRBD2,TRBV7-9,CASSRSGTSVYEQYF,TGTGCCAGCAGCCGGTCCGGGACTAGCGTCTACGAGCAGTACTTC
TRBJ2-3,.,TRBD2,TRBV20-1,CSASVAGGSTDTQYF,TGCAGTGCTAGCGTAGCGGGAGGTTCCACAGATACGCAGTATTTT
TRBJ2-3,.,TRBD2,TRBV20-1,CSAGGTIPTDTQYF,TGCAGTGCTGGGGGGACTATACCCACAGATACGCAGTATTTT
TRBJ2-3,.,.,TRBV7-6,CASSPTPGMIDTQYF,TGTGCCAGCAGCCCCACGCCTGGGATGATAGATACGCAGTATTTT
TRBJ2-5,.,TRBD2,TRBV15,CATSRDSTGGYQETQYF,TGTGCCACCAGCAGAGATTCAACGGGAGGGTACCAAGAGACCCAGTACTTC
TRBJ1-6,.,TRBD1,TRBV7-3,CASSLGQSNSPLHF,TGTGCCAGCAGCCTGGGACAGAGTAATTCACCCCTCCACTTT
TRBJ1-1,many,.,TRBV7-2,CASSLWEGEAFF,TGTGCCAGCAGCTTATGGGAGGGTGAAGCTTTCTTT
TRBJ1-2,once,TRBD1,TRBV11-2,CASRPSTGTVSYGYTF,TGTGCCAGCAGGCCTTCCACCGGGACAGTATCCTATGGCTACACCTTC
TRBJ2-2,.,.,TRBV7-9,CASPAGTGELFF,TGTGCCAGTCCGGCTGGGACCGGGGAGCTGTTTTTT
TRBJ1-5,.,.,TRBV2,CASSDRGQGIWPQHF,TGTGCCAGCAGTGACCGGGGACAAGGCATTTGGCCCCAGCATTTT
TRBJ2-3,many,TRBD2,TRBV24-1,CATSDPAGGGKRDTQYF,TGTGCCACCAGTGACCCGGCGGGCGGGGGAAAGAGAGATACGCAGTATTTT
TRBJ2-2,.,TRBD1,TRBV2,CASSEQGATGELFF,TGTGCCAGCAGTGAACAGGGGGCTACCGGGGAGCTGTTTTTT
TRBJ2-7,.,TRBD2,TRBV7-2,CASSPLAHYEQYF,TGTGCCAGCAGTCCACTAGCGCACTACGAGCAGTACTTC
TRBJ2-1,many,.,TRBV19,CASKRGGIQFF,TGTGCCAGTAAACGAGGCGGAATCCAGTTCTTC
TRBJ1-5,.,TRBD1,TRBV2,CASTRTGVSNQPQHF,TGTGCCAGCACCCGAACAGGGGTGAGCAATCAGCCCCAGCATTTT
TRBJ2-7,many,.,TRBV11-2,CASSLTRRGEQYF,TGTGCCAGCAGCTTAACTAGAAGGGGCGAGCAGTACTTC
TRBJ2-3,.,TRBD1,TRBV19,CASSYGTGWDTQYF,TGTGCCAGTAGCTACGGGACAGGGTGGGATACGCAGTATTTT
TRBJ2-6,.,TRBD1,TRBV7-3,CASSLTRTGLGGANVLTF,TGTGCCAGCAGCTTAACTAGGACAGGGCTTGGTGGGGCCAACGTCCTGACTTTC
TRBJ2-1,many,TRBD2,TRBV6-5,CASSYSAGVGEQFF,TGTGCCAGCAGTTACTCAGCGGGAGTAGGTGAGCAGTTCTTC
TRBJ2-3,.,.,TRBV10-2,CASTPASSGSTDTQYF,TGCGCCAGCACCCCCGCCAGCAGCGGGAGCACAGATACGCAGTATTTT
TRBJ1-5,few,.,TRBV6-5,CASSSFSGTGGREPQHF,TGTGCCAGCAGTTCGTTTTCAGGGACCGGGGGGCGCGAGCCCCAGCATTTT
TRBJ1-6,many,.,TRBV6-1,CASSADTLGNSPLHF,TGTGCCAGCAGTGCTGACACCCTTGGTAATTCACCCCTCCACTTT
TRBJ2-3,.,TRBD1,TRBV19,CASSIVTGTDTQYF,TGTGCCAGTAGTATCGTGACAGGGACAGATACGCAGTATTTT
TRBJ1-2,few,.,TRBV30,CAWSVGVDRSPGTF,TGTGCCTGGAGTGTAGGTGTCGACAGGAGCCCGGGCACCTTC
TRBJ1-2,.,.,TRBV3-1,CASNQDPGAPYGYTF,TGTGCCAGCAACCAAGATCCGGGGGCTCCGTATGGCTACACCTTC
TRBJ2-7,.,TRBD2,TRBV4-1,CASSSQGGSPYEQYF,TGTGCCAGCAGCAGCCAGGGCGGGAGCCCCTACGAGCAGTACTTC
TRBJ1-1,few,.,TRBV6-2/TRBV6-3,CASSTATRFEAFF,TGTGCCAGCAGTACCGCGACACGGTTCGAAGCTTTCTTT
TRBJ2-7,.,.,TRBV10-3,CAIRGDSYEQYF,TGTGCCATCAGGGGAGACTCCTACGAGCAGTACTTC
TRBJ2-3,.,TRBD2,TRBV10-3,CAINGLVGEVDTQYF,TGTGCCATCAACGGACTAGTGGGGGAGGTAGATACGCAGTATTTT
TRBJ1-1,many,.,TRBV5-4,CASSLQANTEAFF,TGTGCCAGCAGCTTGCAAGCGAACACTGAAGCTTTCTTT
TRBJ1-2,.,TRBD1,TRBV24-1,CASSPFLWTGLTNYGYTF,TGTGCCAGCTCACCTTTCTTATGGACAGGGCTGACTAACTATGGCTACACCTTC
TRBJ2-7,.,.,TRBV7-9,CASSFLQGPYEQYF,TGTGCCAGCAGCTTCCTACAGGGACCTTACGAGCAGTACTTC
TRBJ2-1,many,TRBD2,TRBV11-3,CASSPGLVYNEQFF,TGTGCCAGCAGCCCCGGACTAGTTTACAATGAGCAGTTCTTC
TRBJ2-3,few,TRBD1,TRBV24-1,CATSASWTGDSNTQYF,TGTGCCACCAGTGCATCGTGGACAGGGGACTCGAATACGCAGTATTTT
TRBJ1-5,few,TRBD1,TRBV5-1,CASSEGAGQGVRNQPQHF,TGCGCCAGCAGCGAGGGCGCAGGACAGGGGGTGAGGAATCAGCCCCAGCATTTT
TRBJ2-1,many,.,TRBV25-1,CASSDDTVLGQFF,TGTGCCAGCAGTGATGATACGGTACTTGGGCAGTTCTTC
TRBJ2-5,.,TRBD1,TRBV2,CASRGQMTSETQYF,TGTGCCAGTAGGGGGCAGATGACATCGGAGACCCAGTACTTC
TRBJ1-1,many,.,TRBV12-3/TRBV12-4,CASSLSENTEAFF,TGTGCCAGCAGTTTATCGGAGAACACTGAAGCTTTCTTT
TRBJ2-5,few,TRBD1,TRBV15,CATSRNRGPETQYF,TGTGCCACCAGCAGAAACAGGGGGCCAGAGACCCAGTACTTC
TRBJ1-5,few,TRBD1,TRBV4-2,CASSQVGTEGGRNQPQHF,TGTGCCAGCAGCCAAGTCGGGACAGAGGGAGGTCGCAATCAGCCCCAGCATTTT
TRBJ1-1,once,TRBD1,TRBV12-3/TRBV12-4,CASREPGGLEAFF,TGTGCCAGCAGAGAACCAGGGGGCCTTGAAGCTTTCTTT
TRBJ1-2,.,.,TRBV20-1,CSARLPSRSRDGYTF,TGCAGTGCTAGACTCCCGAGCCGATCCCGAGATGGCTACACCTTC
TRBJ2-1,.,TRBD1,TRBV2,CASSEARQGARNSYNEQFF,TGTGCCAGCAGTGAAGCTCGGCAGGGGGCGCGGAATTCCTACAATGAGCAGTTCTTC
TRBJ2-3,.,TRBD2,TRBV11-2,CASSFGISGGAGDTQYF,TGTGCCAGCAGCTTTGGTATCAGCGGGGGGGCCGGAGATACGCAGTATTTT
TRBJ1-3,many,.,TRBV12-5,CASAKGDSGNTIYF,TGTGCTAGTGCCAAGGGGGACTCTGGAAACACCATATATTTT
TRBJ2-7,many,TRBD1,TRBV12-3/TRBV12-4,CASRPGTGGREQYF,TGTGCCAGCCGGCCCGGGACAGGGGGACGGGAGCAGTACTTC
TRBJ1-2,many,TRBD1,TRBV6-4,CASSANPTGGYYGYTF,TGTGCCAGCAGTGCCAATCCTACAGGGGGATACTATGGCTACACCTTC